This T cell receptor (beta chain) was profiled in a study of CD8 T cells in ankylosing spondylitis. Findings of the study overall: A motif of eight highly homologous TCR beta variants was seen as apparently characteristic of ankylosing spondylitis blood. CD8+ by phenotype, disease-linked clones were relatively rare in peripheral blood. Matched ankylosing spondylitis synovial fluid reportedly contained a significantly enriched population of disease-linked clones.

TCRdb redid the calling of the 5' RACE reads with MiXCR, one entry per CDR3 protein. The table has fewer than 400,000 distinct CDR3 sequences, about a fifth seen once; the top ten hold about 15%. This clonotype has at least ten counts. As yet, its antigen is unknown. The germline V gene has CDR1 SQVTM and CDR2 ANQGSEA. Losses at the gene ends were 3 bases for V and 4 bases for J; bases not matched to a gene: 5. The CDR3 totals 14 residues. Sequencing used blood, either unsorted or a sorted T cell fraction (not recorded which). The rearrangement joins TRBV29-1 to TRBJ2-1; 8 nucleotides align to TRBD2. The sequence derives from a male donor with ankylosing spondylitis. The DNA of the CDR3 is TGCAGCGTTGATCCTAGCGGGTCTTACAATGAGCAGTTCTTC. This gives the protein CSVDPSGSYNEQFF.